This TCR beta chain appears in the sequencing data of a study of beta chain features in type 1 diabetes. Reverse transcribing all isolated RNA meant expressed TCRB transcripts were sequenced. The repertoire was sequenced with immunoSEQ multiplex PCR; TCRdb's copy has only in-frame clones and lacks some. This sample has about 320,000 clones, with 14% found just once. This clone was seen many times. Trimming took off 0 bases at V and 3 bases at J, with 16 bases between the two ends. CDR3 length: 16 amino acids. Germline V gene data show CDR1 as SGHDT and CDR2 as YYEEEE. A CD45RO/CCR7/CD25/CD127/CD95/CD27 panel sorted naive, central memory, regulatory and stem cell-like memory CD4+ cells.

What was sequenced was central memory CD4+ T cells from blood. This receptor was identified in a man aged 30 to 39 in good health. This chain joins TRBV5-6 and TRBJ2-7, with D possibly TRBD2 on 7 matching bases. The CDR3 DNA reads TGTGCCAGCAGCTTGGATGCGGGGGCAAGTCTCTACGAGCAGTACTTC. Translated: CASSLDAGASLYEQYF. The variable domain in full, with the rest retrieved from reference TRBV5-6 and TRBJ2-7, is DAGVTQSPTHLIKTRGQQVTLRCSPKSGHDTVSWYQQALGQGPQFIFQYYEEEERQRGNFPDRFSGHQFPNYSSELNVNALLLGDSALYLCASSLDAGASLYEQYFGPGTRLTVT.